This T cell receptor (beta chain) was recovered during a study of cytomegalovirus exposure and HLA in healthy donors. Findings of the study overall: In a later analysis, around 18,000 TCR beta sequences were associated with HLA alleles at 0.05 false discovery rate. A later examination showed that TCR association rates differed by HLA locus, with DRB1 most and HLA-C fewest. Prior analysis indicated that the majority of TCR beta V segments exhibited productivity approximately 87% or approximately 30% of the time. V segments that were indistinguishable, TRBV6-2 and TRBV6-3 among them, were omitted from analysis.

As for this clone: Its antigen is as yet unknown.

Researchers ran the PCR with 60 Vbeta and 13 Jbeta primers. Clones were sequenced by immunoSEQ multiplex PCR, and TCRdb holds only the in-frame ones, with some missing. Of 130,000 to 150,000 clones in the sample, roughly 80% are singletons; the top ten hold around 6.7%. The CDR3 is 16 amino acids. Trimming pared 9 bases from V and 0 bases from J, leaving 15 bases between. Germline V gene lookup returns CDR1 ENHRY and CDR2 SYGVKD. This receptor was taken from a woman in her forties in good health and CMV-seropositive. The chain is built from TRBV10-3 and TRBJ1-6, with a weak D call TRBD1 (6 bases). The sample consisted of PBMCs. CDR3 sequence (DNA): TGTGCCATATCAGAGCGGGGGGCCTCCTATAATTCACCCCTCCACTTT. It specifies CAISERGASYNSPLHF.